This TCR beta chain was observed in a study of cytomegalovirus exposure and HLA in healthy donors. Points from the study as a whole: The Asian-associated ancestry cluster reportedly had fewer N-insertions than the roughly 670-donor mean in a later analysis.

Primers: 60 Vbeta forward and 13 Jbeta reverse. Sequenced by immunoSEQ multiplex PCR; TCRdb stores in-frame clones only, minus some. The sample consists of approximately 130,000 clones, around 75% of them appearing once. This CDR3 is 14 amino acids long. After removal of 5 bases from V and 2 bases from J, the junction contained 4 bases not matched to a gene. The germline V gene has CDR1 SGDLS and CDR2 YYNGEE. In regard to this clone: Its target is unknown.

This TCR was sampled from a young man in good health and CMV-seronegative. The specimen was PBMCs. J is TRBJ2-7 and V is TRBV9; 10 bases align to TRBD1. CDR3 in amino acids: CASSQGQGTYEQYF. In nucleotides, the CDR3 is TGTGCCAGCAGTCAGGGACAGGGGACCTACGAGCAGTACTTC. Full variable domain (missing parts from reference TRBV9 and TRBJ2-7): DSGVTQTPKHLITATGQRVTLRCSPRSGDLSVYWYQQSLDQGLQFLIQYYNGEERAKGNILERFSAQQFPDLHSELNLSSLELGDSALYFCASSQGQGTYEQYFGPGTRLTVT.